Reported below is one TCR beta chain. The target antigen is unknown. Data came from immunoSEQ multiplex PCR; TCRdb stores just in-frame clones and leaves some out. The sample has about 350,000 clones, around 89% seen once. This sample was taken from a study of Ad26.COV2.S vaccination and SARS-CoV-2 variants. Study-wide points: Whether participants received vaccine or placebo, their non-spike TCR breadth was similar.

J lost 5 bases, V lost 1 base, and 5 bases had no gene match. Looked up from germline, CDR1 is MGHRA and CDR2 is YSYEKL. The CDR3 has 17 amino acids. This sample's treatment: some 20 received Ad26.COV2.S at low or high dose, single or two shots; a few received placebo; per-sample allocation not given. Samples analyzed were those drawn on day 63 after the first vaccine or placebo injection. This TCR came from a person between 18 and 59 years old who received the Ad26.COV2.S COVID-19 vaccine or a placebo. The chain is built from TRBV4-1 and TRBJ2-2; 12 positions match TRBD2. The material was peripheral blood, obtained in a trial of Ad26.COV2.S vaccine versus placebo. The CDR3 coding sequence is TGCGCCAGCAGCCAAGGACTAGCGGGAGTCCTGACCGGGGAGCTGTTTTTT. Its protein product is CASSQGLAGVLTGELFF.